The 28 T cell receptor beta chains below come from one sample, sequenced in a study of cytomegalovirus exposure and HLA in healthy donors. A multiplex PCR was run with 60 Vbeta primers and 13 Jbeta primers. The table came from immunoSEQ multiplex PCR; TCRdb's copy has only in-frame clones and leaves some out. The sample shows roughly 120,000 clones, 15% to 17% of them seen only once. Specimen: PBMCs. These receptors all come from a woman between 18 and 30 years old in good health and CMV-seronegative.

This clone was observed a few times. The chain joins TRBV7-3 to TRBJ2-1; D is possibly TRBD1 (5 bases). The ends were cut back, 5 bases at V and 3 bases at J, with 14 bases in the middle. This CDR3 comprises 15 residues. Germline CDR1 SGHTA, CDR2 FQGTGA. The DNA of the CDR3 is TGTGCCAGCAGCCTAAGTTGGGGCGTCTACAATGAGCAGTTCTTC. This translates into CASSLSWGVYNEQFF.

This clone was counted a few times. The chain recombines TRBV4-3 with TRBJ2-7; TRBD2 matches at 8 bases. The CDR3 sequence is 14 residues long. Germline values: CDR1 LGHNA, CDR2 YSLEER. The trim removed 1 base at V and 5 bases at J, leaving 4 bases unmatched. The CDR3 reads CASSQVGLANEQYF. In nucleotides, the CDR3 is TGCGCCAGCAGCCAAGTTGGACTAGCCAACGAGCAGTACTTC.

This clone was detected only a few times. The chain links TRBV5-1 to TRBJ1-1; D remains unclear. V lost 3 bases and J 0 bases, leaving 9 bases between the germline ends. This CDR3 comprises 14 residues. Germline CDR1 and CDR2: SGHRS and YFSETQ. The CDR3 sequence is CASSSGIMNTEAFF. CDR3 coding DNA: TGCGCCAGCAGCTCGGGGATTATGAACACTGAAGCTTTCTTT. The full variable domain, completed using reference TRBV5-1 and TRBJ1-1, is KAGVTQTPRYLIKTRGQQVTLSCSPISGHRSVSWYQQTPGQGLQFLFEYFSETQRNKGNFPGRFSGRQFSNSRSEMNVSTLELGDSALYLCASSSGIMNTEAFFGQGTRLTVV.

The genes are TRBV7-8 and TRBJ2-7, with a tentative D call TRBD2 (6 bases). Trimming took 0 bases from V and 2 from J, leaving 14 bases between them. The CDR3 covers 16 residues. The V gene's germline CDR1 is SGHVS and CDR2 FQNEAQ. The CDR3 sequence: CASSLAGLAPAYEQYF. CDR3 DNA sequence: TGTGCCAGCAGCTTAGCAGGGCTAGCGCCCGCCTACGAGCAGTACTTC. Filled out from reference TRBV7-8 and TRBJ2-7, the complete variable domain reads GAGVSQSPRYKVAKRGQDVALRCDPISGHVSLFWYQQALGQGPEFLTYFQNEAQLDKSGLPSDRFFAERPEGSVSTLKIQRTQQEDSAVYLCASSLAGLAPAYEQYFGPGTRLTVT.

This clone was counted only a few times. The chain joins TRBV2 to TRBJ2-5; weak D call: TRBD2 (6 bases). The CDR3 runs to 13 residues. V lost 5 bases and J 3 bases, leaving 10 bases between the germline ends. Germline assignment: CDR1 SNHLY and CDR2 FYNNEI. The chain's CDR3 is CASSTGLKETQYF. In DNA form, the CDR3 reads TGTGCCAGCAGTACGGGACTTAAAGAGACCCAGTACTTC.

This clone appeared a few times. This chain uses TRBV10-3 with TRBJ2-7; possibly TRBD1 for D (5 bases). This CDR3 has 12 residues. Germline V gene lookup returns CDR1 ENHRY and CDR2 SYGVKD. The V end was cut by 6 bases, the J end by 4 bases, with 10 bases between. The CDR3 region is CAIRGLEYEQYF. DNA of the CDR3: TGTGCCATCAGGGGGCTAGAGTACGAGCAGTACTTC.

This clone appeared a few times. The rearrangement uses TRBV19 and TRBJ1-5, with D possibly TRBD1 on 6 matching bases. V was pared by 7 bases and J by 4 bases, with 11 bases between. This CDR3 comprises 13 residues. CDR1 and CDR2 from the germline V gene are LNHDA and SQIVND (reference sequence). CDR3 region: CASMGQLNQPQHF. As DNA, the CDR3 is TGTGCCAGTATGGGACAACTTAATCAGCCCCAGCATTTT.

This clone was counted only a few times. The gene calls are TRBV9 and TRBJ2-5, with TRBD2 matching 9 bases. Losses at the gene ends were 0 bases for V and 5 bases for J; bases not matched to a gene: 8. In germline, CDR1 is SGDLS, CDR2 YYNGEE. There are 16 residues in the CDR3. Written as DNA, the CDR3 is TGTGCCAGCAGCGTAGGGGTAGCGGGAGTTGGCGAGACCCAGTACTTC. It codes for CASSVGVAGVGETQYF.

The CDR3: CASSPIGGTSYGYTF. The CDR3 nucleotides are TGTGCCAGCAGCCCAATAGGGGGAACGAGCTATGGCTACACCTTC. This rearrangement joins TRBV4-2 to TRBJ1-2; weak D call: TRBD1 (6 bases). V gave up 4 bases and J gave up 4 bases, with 16 bases separating them. Germline V lookup: CDR1 LGHNA, CDR2 YNFKEQ. The CDR3 consists of 15 residues.

The DNA for the CDR3 is TGTGCCAGCGGGGACAGAGGTCCGGGCGAGACCCAGTACTTC. Amino acids: CASGDRGPGETQYF. The V and J genes are TRBV27 and TRBJ2-5, with 7 bases fitting TRBD1. The CDR3 has 14 residues. Trimming cost V 8 bases and J 5 bases; bases outside gene matches: 11. The V gene's germline CDR1 is MNHEY and CDR2 SMNVEV (reference sequence).

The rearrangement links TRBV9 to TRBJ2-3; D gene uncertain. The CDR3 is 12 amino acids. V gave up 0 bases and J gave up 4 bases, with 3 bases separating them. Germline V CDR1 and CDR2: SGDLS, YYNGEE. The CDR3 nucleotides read TGTGCCAGCAGCGTAGCGGCAGATACGCAGTATTTT. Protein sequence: CASSVAADTQYF.

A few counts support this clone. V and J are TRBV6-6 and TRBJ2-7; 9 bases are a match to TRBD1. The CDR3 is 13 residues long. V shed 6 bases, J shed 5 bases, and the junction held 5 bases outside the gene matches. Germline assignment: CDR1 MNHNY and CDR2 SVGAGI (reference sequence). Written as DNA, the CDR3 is TGTGCCAGCAGCCGTACAGGGGGCGACGAGCAGTACTTC. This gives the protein CASSRTGGDEQYF.

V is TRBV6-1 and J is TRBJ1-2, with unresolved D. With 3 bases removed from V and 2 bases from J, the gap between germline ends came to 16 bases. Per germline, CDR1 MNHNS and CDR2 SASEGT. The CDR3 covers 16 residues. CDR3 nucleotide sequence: TGTGCCAGCAGTGAGTTTGTACAGCCGTCAAACTATGGCTACACCTTC. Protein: CASSEFVQPSNYGYTF.

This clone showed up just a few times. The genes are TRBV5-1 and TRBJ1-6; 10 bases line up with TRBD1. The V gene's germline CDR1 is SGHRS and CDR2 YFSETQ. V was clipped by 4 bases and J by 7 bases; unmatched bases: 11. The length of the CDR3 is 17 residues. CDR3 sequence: CASSPKGDRGENSPLHF. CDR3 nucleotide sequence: TGCGCCAGCAGCCCCAAGGGGGACAGGGGAGAGAATTCACCCCTCCACTTT. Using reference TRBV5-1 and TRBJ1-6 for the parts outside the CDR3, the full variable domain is KAGVTQTPRYLIKTRGQQVTLSCSPISGHRSVSWYQQTPGQGLQFLFEYFSETQRNKGNFPGRFSGRQFSNSRSEMNVSTLELGDSALYLCASSPKGDRGENSPLHFGNGTRLTVT.

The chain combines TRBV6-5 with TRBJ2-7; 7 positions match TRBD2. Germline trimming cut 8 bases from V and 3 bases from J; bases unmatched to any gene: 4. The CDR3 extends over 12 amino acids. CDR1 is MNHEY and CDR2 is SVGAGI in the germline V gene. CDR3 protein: CASGGRGYEQYF. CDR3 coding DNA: TGTGCCAGCGGCGGGAGAGGCTACGAGCAGTACTTC.

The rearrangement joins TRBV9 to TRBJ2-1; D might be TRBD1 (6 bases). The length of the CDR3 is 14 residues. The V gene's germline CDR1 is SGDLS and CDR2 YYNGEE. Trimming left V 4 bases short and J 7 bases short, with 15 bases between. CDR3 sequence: CASSPRRGWNEQFF. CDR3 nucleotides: TGTGCCAGCAGCCCCCGTAGGGGGTGGAATGAGCAGTTCTTC.

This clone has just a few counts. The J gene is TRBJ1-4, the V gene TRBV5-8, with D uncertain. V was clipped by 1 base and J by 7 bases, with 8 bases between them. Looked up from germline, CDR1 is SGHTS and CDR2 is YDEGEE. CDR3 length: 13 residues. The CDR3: CASSLKPVEKLFF. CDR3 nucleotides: TGTGCCAGCAGCTTGAAGCCGGTTGAAAAACTGTTTTTT.

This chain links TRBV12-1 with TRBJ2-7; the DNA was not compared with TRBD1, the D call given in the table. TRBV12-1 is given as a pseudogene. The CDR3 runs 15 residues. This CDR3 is CASSPRTGSSYEQYF. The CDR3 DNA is TGTGCCAGCAGCCCTAGGACAGGTAGCTCCTACGAGCAGTACTTC.

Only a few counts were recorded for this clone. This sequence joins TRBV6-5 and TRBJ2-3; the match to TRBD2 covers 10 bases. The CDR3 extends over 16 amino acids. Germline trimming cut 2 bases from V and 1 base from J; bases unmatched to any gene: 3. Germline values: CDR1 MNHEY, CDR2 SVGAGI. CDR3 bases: TGTGCCAGCAGTTACGATAGCGGGAGGCGCACAGATACGCAGTATTTT. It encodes CASSYDSGRRTDTQYF.

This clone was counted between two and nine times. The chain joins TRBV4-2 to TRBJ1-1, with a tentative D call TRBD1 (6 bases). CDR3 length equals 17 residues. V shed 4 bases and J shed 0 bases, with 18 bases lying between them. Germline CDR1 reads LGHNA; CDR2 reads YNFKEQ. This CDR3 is CASSRLSGERMNTEAFF. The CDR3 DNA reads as TGTGCCAGCAGCCGGCTTTCAGGGGAACGGATGAACACTGAAGCTTTCTTT.

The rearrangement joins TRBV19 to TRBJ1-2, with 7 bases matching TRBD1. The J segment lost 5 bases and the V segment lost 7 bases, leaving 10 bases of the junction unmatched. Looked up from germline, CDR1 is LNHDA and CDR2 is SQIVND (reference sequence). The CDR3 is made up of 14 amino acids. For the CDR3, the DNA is TGTGCCAGTATGGAGGACAGGACCGATTATGGCTACACCTTC. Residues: CASMEDRTDYGYTF.

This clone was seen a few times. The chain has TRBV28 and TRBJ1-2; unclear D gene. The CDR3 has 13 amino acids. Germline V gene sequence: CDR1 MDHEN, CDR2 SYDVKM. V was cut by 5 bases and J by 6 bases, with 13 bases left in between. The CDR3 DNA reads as TGTGCCAGCAGTCCCTCGGGGTCCCATGGCTACACCTTC. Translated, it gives CASSPSGSHGYTF.

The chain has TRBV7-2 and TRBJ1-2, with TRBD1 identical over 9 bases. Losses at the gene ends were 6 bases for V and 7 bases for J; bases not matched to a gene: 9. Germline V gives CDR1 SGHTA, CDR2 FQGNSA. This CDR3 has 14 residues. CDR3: CASSPDRGSGGYTF. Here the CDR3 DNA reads TGTGCCAGCAGTCCCGACAGGGGGTCTGGTGGCTACACCTTC.

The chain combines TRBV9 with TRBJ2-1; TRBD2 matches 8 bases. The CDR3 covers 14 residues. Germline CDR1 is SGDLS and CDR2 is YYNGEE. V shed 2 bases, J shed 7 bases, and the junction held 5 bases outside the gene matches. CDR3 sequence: CASSVGGAQNEQFF. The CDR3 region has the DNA TGTGCCAGCAGCGTCGGGGGGGCGCAGAATGAGCAGTTCTTC.

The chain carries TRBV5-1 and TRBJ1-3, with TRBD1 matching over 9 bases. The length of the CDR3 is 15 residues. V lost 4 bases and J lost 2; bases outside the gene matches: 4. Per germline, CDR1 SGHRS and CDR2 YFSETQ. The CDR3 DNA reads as TGCGCCAGCAGCCCAAGACAGGGGGCTGGAAACACCATATATTTT. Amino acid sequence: CASSPRQGAGNTIYF.

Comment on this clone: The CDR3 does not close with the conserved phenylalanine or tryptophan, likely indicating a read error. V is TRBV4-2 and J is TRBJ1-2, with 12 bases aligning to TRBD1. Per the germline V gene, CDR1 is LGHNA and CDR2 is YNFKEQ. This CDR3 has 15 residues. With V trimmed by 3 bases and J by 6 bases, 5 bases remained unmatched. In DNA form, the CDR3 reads TGTGCCAGCAGCCACTCCCGGGACAGGGGGCATGGCTACACCGTC. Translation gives CASSHSRDRGHGYTV.

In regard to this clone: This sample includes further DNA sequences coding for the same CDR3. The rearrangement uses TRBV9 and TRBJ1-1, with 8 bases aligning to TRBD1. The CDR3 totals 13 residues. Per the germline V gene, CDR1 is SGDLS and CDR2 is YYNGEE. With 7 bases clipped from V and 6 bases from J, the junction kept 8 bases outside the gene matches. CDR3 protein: CASGDRGVPEAFF. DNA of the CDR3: TGTGCCAGCGGAGACAGGGGTGTACCTGAAGCTTTCTTT.

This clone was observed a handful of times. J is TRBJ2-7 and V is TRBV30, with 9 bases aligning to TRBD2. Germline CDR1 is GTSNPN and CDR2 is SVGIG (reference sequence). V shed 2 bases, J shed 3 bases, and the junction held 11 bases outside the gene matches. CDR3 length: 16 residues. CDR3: CAWSFRTSALYYEQYF. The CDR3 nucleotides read TGTGCCTGGAGTTTTCGGACTAGCGCATTATACTACGAGCAGTACTTC. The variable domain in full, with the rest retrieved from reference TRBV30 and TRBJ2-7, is SQTIHQWPATLVQPVGSPLSLECTVEGTSNPNLYWYRQAAGRGLQLLFYSVGIGQISSEVPQNLSASRPQDRQFILSSKKLLLSDSGFYLCAWSFRTSALYYEQYFGPGTRLTVT.